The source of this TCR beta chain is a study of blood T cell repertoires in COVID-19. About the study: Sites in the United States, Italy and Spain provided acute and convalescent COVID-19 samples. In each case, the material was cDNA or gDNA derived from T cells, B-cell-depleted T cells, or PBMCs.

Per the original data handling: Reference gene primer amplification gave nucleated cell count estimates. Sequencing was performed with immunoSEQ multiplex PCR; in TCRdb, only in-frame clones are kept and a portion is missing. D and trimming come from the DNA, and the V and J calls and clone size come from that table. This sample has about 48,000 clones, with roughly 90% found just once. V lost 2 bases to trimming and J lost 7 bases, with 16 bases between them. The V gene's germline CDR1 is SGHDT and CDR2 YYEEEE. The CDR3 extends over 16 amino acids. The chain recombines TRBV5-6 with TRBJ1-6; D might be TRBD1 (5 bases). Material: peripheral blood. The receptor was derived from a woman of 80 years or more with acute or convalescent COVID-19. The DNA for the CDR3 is TGTGCCAGCAGCTTAGGACACGGAAGAATAAATTCACCCCTCCACTTT. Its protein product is CASSLGHGRINSPLHF.